This T cell receptor (beta chain) was captured in a study of blood T cell repertoires in COVID-19. Original data processing: It was from reference gene primer amplification that nucleated cell counts were estimated. Assay: immunoSEQ multiplex PCR; the TCRdb copy retains only in-frame clones and omits some. V and J calls and clone size come straight from that table; D and trimming were deduced from the DNA. Among about 210,000 clones, around 84% were seen once, and the ten largest hold about 11%. The germline V and J ends were trimmed by 0 bases and 9 bases, with 10 bases remaining between them. The germline V gene has CDR1 KGHSH and CDR2 LQKENI. The CDR3 covers 13 residues.

The clonotype comes from a woman aged 80 or over with COVID-19, enrolled during active disease. The specimen sequenced was peripheral blood. The V and J genes are TRBV18 and TRBJ2-3, with D perhaps TRBD1 (6 bases). The CDR3 loop reads CASSPPPRGTQYF. The DNA of the CDR3 is TGTGCCAGCTCACCACCGCCGAGGGGGACGCAGTATTTT.